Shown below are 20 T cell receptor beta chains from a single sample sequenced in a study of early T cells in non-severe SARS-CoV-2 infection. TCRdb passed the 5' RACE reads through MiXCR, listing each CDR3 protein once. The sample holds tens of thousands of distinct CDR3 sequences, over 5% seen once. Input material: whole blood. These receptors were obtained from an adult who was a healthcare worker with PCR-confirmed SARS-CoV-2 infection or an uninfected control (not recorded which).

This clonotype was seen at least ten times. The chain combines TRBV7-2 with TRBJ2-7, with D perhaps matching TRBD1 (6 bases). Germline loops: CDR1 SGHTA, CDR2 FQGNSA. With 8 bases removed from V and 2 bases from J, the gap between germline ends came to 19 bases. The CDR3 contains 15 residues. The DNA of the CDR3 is TGTGCCAGCGCCGAGGGGGTGGGCGCCCCCTACGAGCAGTACTTC. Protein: CASAEGVGAPYEQYF. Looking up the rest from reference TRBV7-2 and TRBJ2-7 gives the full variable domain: GAGVSQSPSNKVTEKGKDVELRCDPISGHTALYWYRQSLGQGLEFLIYFQGNSAPDKSGLPSDRFSAERTGGSVSTLTIQRTQQEDSAVYLCASAEGVGAPYEQYFGPGTRLTVT.

The CDR3 reads CASAIAGGYNEQFF. CDR3 bases: TGTGCCAGTGCTATAGCGGGAGGATATAATGAGCAGTTCTTC. The gene calls are TRBV12-3 or TRBV12-4 and TRBJ2-1; TRBD2 matches 10 bases. The junction had 9 bases not matched to a gene; V was cut back by 9 bases and J by 7 bases. This CDR3 has 14 residues.

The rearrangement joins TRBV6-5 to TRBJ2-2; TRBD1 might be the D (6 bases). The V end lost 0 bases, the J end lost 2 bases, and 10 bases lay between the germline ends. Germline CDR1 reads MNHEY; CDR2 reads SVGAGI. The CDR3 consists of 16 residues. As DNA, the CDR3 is TGTGCCAGCAGTTACTCGGGGACACTCAACACCGGGGAGCTGTTTTTT. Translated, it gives CASSYSGTLNTGELFF.

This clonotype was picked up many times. The CDR3 DNA reads TGTGCCAGCAGTAAAGGGGGCAGTACAGATACGCAGTATTTT. This gives the protein CASSKGGSTDTQYF. V and J are TRBV15 and TRBJ2-3, with 7 bases that match TRBD1. The V segment lost 10 bases and the J segment 3 bases; nucleotides outside the gene matches: 10. Germline V CDR1 and CDR2: LNHNV, YYDKDF (reference sequence). This CDR3 is 14 amino acids long.

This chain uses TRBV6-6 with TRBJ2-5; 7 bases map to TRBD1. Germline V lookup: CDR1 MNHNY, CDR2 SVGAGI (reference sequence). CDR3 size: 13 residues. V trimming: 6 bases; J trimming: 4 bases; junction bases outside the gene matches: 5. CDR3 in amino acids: CASSPQGIETQYF. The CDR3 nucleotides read TGTGCCAGCAGCCCACAGGGGATAGAGACCCAGTACTTC.

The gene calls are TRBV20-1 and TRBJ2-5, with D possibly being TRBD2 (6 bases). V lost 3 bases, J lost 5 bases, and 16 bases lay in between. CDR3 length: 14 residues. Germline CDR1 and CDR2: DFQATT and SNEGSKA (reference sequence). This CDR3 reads CSASTPAGQETQYF. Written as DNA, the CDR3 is TGCAGTGCTAGCACCCCAGCGGGCCAGGAGACCCAGTACTTC.

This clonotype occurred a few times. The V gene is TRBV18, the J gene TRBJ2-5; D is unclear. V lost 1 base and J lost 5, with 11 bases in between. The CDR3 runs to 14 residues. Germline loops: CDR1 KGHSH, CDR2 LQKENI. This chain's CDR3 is CASSPRSVRETQYF. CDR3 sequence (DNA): TGTGCCAGCTCACCACGATCCGTGCGGGAGACCCAGTACTTC. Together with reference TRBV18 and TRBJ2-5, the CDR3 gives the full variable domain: NAGVMQNPRHLVRRRGQEARLRCSPMKGHSHVYWYRQLPEEGLKFMVYLQKENIIDESGMPKERFSAEFPKEGPSILRIQQVVRGDSAAYFCASSPRSVRETQYFGPGTRLLVL.

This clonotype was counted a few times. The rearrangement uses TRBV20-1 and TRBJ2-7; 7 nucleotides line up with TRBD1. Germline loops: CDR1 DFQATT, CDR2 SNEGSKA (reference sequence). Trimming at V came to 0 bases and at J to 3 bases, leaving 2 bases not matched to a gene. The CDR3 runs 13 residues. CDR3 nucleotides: TGCAGTGCTAGAGATGACAGGGACTACGAGCAGTACTTC. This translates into CSARDDRDYEQYF.

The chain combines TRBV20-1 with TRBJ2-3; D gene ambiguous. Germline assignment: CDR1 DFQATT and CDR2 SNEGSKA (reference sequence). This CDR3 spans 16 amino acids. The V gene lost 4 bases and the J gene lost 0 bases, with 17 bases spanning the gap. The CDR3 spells CSATAPGFASTDTQYF. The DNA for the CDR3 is TGCAGTGCTACGGCCCCAGGATTCGCCAGCACAGATACGCAGTATTTT.

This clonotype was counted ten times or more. The CDR3 coding sequence is TGTGCCACCCGAGCAGGGGGTATCGATGGCTACACCTTC. Amino acids: CATRAGGIDGYTF. This chain joins TRBV28 and TRBJ1-2, with TRBD1 matching 7 bases. CDR3 size: 13 residues. The germline gives CDR1 MDHEN, CDR2 SYDVKM. Trimming removed 10 bases from V and 6 bases from J; junction bases left unmatched: 11.

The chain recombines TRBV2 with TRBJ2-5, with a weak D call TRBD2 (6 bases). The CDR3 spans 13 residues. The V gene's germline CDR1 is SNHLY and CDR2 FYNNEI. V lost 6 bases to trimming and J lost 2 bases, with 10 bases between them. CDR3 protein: CASRGDLQETQYF. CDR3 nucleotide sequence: TGTGCCAGCAGGGGGGACTTACAAGAGACCCAGTACTTC.

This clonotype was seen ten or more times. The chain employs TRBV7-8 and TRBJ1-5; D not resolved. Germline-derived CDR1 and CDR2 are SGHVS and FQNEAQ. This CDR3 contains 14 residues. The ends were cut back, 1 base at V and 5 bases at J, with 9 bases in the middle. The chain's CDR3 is CASSLEVAHQPQHF. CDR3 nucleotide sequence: TGTGCCAGCAGCTTAGAGGTGGCCCATCAGCCCCAGCATTTT.

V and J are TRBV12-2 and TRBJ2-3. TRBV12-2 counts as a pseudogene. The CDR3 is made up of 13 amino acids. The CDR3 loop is CASRFGVTDTQYF. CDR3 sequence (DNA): TGTGCAAGTCGCTTCGGGGTGACAGATACGCAGTATTTT.

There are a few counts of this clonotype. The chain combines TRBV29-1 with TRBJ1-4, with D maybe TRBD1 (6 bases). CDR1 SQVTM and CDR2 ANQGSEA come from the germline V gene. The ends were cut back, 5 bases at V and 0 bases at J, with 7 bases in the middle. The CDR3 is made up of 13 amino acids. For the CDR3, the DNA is TGCAGCGTTCAGGGGCCAACTAATGAAAAACTGTTTTTT. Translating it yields CSVQGPTNEKLFF.

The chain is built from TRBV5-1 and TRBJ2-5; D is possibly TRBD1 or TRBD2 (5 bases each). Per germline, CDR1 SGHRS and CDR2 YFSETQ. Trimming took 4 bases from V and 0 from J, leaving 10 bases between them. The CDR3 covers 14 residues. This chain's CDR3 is CASSPGTDQETQYF. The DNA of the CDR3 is TGCGCCAGCAGCCCAGGGACGGACCAAGAGACCCAGTACTTC.

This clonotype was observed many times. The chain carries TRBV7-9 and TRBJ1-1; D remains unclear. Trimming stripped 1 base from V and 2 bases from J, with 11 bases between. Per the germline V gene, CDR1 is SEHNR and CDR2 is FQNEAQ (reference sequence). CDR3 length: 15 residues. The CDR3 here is CASSLDPPANTEAFF. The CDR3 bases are TGTGCCAGCAGCTTAGACCCGCCTGCCAACACTGAAGCTTTCTTT.

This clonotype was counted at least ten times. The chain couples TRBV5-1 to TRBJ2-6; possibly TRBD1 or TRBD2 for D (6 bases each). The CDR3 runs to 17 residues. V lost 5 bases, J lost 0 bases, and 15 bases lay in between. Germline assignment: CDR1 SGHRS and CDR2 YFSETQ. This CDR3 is CASSPGGLNSGANVLTF. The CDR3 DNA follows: TGCGCCAGCAGTCCCGGGGGCCTAAACTCTGGGGCCAACGTCCTGACTTTC.

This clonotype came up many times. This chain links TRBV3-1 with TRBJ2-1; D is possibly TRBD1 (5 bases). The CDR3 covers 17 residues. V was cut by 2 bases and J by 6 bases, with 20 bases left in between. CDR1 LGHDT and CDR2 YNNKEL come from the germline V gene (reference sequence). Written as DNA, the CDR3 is TGTGCCAGCAGCCAAATTACTGGTCGCCAGGGATTCAATGAGCAGTTCTTC. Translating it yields CASSQITGRQGFNEQFF.

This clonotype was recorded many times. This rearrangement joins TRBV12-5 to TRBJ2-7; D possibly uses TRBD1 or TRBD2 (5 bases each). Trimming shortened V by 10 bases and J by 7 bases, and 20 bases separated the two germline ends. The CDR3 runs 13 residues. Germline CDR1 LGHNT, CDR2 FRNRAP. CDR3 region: CATRRDQKGEQYF. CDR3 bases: TGTGCTACCCGACGGGACCAAAAAGGGGAGCAGTACTTC.

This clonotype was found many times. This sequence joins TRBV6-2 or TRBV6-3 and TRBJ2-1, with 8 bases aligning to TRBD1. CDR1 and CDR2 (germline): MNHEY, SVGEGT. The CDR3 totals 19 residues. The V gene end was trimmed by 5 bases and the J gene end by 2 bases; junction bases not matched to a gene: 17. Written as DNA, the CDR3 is TGTGCCAGCAGTATCCCCGACTTCGGGGACAGGAGAACCTACAATGAGCAGTTCTTC. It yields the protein CASSIPDFGDRRTYNEQFF.